The clone carrying this TCR beta chain has a single count. Its antigen is unknown. Regarding treatment: 15 to 20 received Ad26.COV2.S at low or high dose, single or two shots; 5 received placebo; per-sample allocation not given. Following the first vaccine or placebo injection, samples were taken on day 63. Data came from immunoSEQ multiplex PCR; TCRdb stores just in-frame clones and leaves some out. The table lists hundreds of thousands of clones, 85% to 90% of them singletons. The ends were cut back, 1 base at V and 2 bases at J, with 9 bases in the middle. The CDR3 covers 14 residues. CDR1 and CDR2 (germline): LGHDT, YNNKEL (reference sequence). The data were obtained in a study of Ad26.COV2.S vaccination and SARS-CoV-2 variants. Study overall: Donor participated within the Ad26.COV2.S arm of the COV1001 trial. In the study, Ad26.COV2.S was injected intramuscularly once, or twice 56 days apart. General observations from the study: People who got the vaccine or the placebo had similar non-spike TCR breadth.

The TCR comes from a person between 18 and 65 years old who received the Ad26.COV2.S COVID-19 vaccine or a placebo. The chain has TRBV3-1 (or the pseudogene TRBV3-2) and TRBJ2-7; a weak D match, TRBD1 (5 bases). Here the sequenced sample was peripheral blood, taken in a trial of Ad26.COV2.S vaccine versus placebo. CDR3 in amino acids: CASSQADSTYEQYF. Here the CDR3 DNA reads TGTGCCAGCAGCCAAGCCGACAGCACCTACGAGCAGTACTTC.